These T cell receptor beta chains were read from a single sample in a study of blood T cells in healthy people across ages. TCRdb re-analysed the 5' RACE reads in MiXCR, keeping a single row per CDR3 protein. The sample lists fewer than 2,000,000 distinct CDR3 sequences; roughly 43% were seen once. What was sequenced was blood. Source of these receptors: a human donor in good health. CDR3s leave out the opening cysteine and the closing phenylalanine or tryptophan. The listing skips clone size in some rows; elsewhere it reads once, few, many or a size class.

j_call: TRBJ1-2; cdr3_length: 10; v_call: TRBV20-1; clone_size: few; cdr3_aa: SASQTYQGYT
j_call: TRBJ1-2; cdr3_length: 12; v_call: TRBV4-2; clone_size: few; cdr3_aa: ASSQGAGPYGYT
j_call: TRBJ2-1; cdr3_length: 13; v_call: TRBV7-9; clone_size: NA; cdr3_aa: ASSFAGNLRDEQF
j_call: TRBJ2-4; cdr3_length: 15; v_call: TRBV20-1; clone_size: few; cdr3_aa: SARGGAETSGGNEQY
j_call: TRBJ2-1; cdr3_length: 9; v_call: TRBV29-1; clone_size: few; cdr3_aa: SVEFGDEQF
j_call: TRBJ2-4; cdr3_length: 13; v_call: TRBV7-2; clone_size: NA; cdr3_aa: ASSLGSGGGNIQY
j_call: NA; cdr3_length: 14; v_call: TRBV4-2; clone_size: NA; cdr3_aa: ASSQDWSGGRSEQY
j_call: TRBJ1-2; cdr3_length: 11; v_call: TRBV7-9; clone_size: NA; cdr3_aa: ASSLDRAAGYT
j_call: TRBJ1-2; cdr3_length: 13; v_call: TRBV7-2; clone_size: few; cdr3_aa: ASVQTDRYNYGYT
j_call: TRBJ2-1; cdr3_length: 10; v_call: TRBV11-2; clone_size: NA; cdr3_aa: ASSPGWVEQF
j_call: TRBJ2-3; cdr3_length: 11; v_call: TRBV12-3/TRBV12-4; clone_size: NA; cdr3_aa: ASSGTVTDTQY
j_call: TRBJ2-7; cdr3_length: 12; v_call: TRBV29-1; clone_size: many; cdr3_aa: SVDATGQAYEQY
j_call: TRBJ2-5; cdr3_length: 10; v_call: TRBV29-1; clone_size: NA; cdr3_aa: SVPFRLNEQY
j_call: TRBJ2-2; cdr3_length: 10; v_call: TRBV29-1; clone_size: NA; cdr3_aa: SVDRDTGELF
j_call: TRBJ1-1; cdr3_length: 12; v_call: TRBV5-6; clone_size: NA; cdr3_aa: ASSLYSSNTEAF
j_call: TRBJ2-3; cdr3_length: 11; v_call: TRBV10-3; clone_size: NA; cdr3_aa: AVSGDRQDTQY
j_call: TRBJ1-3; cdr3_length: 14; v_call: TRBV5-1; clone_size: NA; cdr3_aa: ASSLGGTSSGNTIY
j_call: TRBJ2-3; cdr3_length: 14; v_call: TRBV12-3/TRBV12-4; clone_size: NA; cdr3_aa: ASSFGGIPGADTQY
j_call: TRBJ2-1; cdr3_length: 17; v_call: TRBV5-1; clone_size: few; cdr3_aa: ASSLGAFQAAPRGNEQF
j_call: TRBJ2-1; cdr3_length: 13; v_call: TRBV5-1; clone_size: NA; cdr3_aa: ASSPGPQVSDEQF
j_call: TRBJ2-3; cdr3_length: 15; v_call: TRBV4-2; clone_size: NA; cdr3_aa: ASSQAGGGGHTDTQY
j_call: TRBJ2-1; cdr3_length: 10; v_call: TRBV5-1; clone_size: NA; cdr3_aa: ASSRTEGEQF
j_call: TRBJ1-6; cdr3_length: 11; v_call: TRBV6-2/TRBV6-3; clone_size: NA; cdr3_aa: ASSYRDNSPPH
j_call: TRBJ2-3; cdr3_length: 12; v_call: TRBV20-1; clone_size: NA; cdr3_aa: SASFGGGTDTQY
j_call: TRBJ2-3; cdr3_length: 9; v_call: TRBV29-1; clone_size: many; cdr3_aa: SPGEADTQY
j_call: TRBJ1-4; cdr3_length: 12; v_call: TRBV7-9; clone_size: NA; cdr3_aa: ATRGGSTNEKLF
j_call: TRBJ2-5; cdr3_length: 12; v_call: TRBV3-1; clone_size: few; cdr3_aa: ASSRTTPGETQY
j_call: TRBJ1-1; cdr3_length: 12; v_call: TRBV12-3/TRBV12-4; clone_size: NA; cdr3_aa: ASSFPPAGTEAF
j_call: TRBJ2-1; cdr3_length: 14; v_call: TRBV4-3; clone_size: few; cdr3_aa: ASSQDWIGGYNEQF
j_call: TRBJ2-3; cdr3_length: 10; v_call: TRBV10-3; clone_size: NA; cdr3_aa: AISRDLDTQY
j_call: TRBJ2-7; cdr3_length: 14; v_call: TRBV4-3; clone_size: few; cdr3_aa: TSSQDLRERVYEQY
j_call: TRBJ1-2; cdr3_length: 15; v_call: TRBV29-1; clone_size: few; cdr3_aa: SVDRSRQPQESYGYT
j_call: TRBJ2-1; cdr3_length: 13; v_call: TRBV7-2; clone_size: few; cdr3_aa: ASSLAGGRHNEQF
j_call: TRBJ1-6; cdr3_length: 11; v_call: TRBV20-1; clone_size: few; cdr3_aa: SANRDLNSPLH
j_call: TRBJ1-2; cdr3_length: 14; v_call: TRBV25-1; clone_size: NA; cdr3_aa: ASRGADRNYNYGYT
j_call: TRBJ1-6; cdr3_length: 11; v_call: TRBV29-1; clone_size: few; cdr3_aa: SVLQGVGSPLH
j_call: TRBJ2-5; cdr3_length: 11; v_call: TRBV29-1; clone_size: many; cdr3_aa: SVLDISQETQY
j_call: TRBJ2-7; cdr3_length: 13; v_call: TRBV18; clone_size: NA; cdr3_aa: ASSPGDDNWGEQY
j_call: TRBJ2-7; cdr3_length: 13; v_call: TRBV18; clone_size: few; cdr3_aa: ASSLSGTGTYEQY
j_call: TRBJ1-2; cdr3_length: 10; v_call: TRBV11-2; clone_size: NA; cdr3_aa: ASSLVNYSYT
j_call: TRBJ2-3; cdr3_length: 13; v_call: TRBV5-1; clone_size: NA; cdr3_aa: ASSLSSPSTDTQY
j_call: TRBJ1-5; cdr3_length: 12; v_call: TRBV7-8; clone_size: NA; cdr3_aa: AGSLMGSNQPQH
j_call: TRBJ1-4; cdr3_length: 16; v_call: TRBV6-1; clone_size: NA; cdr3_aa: ASSGPAAGPLLNEKLF
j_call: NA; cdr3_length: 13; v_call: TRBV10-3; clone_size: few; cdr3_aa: TTSGGSSSVYEQY
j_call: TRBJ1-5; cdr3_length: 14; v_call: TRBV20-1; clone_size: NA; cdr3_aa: SVTDRRAYSNQPQH
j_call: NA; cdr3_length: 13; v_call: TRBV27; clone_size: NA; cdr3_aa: ASGRDTGYSHEQY
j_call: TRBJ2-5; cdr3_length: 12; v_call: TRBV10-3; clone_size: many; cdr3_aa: AISPSGQQETQY
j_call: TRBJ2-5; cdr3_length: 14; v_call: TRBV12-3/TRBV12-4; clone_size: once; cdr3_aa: ASSLQNVRFGGEQY
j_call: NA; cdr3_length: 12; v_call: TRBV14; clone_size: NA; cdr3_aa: ASSPFQGGYEQY
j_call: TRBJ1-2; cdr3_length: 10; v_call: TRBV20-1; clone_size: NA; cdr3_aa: SARARSGGYT
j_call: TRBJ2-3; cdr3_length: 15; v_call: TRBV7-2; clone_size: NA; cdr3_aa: ASSPTYLTGRTDTQY
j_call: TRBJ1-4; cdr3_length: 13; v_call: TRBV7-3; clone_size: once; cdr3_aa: ASSLTGAGNEKRF
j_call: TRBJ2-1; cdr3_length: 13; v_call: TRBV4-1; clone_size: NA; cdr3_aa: ASSQSSLIWNEQF
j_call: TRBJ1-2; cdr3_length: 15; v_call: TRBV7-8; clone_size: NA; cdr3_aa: ASSLNRGQTRNYGYT
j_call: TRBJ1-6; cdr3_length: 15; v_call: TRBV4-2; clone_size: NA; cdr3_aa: AGSQGRQGAGHSPLH
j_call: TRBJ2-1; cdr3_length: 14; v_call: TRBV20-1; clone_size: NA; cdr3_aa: SAGEPQSPTYNEQF
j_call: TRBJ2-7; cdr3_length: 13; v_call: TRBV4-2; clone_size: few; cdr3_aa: ASSQGPDGAYEQY
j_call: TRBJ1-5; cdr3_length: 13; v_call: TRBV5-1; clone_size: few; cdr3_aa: ASSSQGAPGQPQH
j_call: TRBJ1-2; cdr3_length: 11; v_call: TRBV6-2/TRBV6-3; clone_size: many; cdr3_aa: ASSLQGAYGYT
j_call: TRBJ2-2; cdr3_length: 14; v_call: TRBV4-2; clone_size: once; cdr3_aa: ASSQFERVSSGELF